Listed below are T cell receptor beta chains from one sample, sequenced in a study of shared clonotypes between healthy human individuals. Sequencing used immunoSEQ multiplex PCR; TCRdb keeps in-frame clones, though not all of them. Found here are around 2,000,000 clones, 85% to 95% of them singletons; the top ten hold roughly 1.7%. Sequencing input: naive CD8+ T cells from PBMCs. The receptors were sampled from a man aged 18-30 years in good health. Some clones in this sample may be carry-over from other donors' samples. Both conserved end residues are part of each CDR3. A D gene is named only where the DNA matches it firmly. For some rows the clone size is stated as once, few or many, or as a class when expanded; others skip it.

>TRBD2|TRBJ2-7|TRBV28|once
CASSPLAGAYEQYF
TGTGCCAGCAGTCCCCTAGCGGGAGCCTACGAGCAGTACTTC
>TRBD2|TRBJ2-7|TRBV7-9|once
CASSSTSGSDPYEQYF
TGTGCCAGCAGCTCGACTAGCGGGAGTGATCCCTACGAGCAGTACTTC
>.|TRBJ2-1|TRBV29-1|once
CSVESASSYNEQFF
TGCAGCGTTGAATCAGCCAGCTCCTACAATGAGCAGTTCTTC
>.|TRBJ2-2|TRBV9|.
CASNPTGTTGELFF
TGTGCCAGCAACCCAACAGGAACCACCGGGGAGCTGTTTTTT
>.|TRBJ2-3|TRBV6-1|.
CASSDRITLTDTQYF
TGTGCCAGCAGTGACCGGATCACCCTCACAGATACGCAGTATTTT
>.|TRBJ2-1|TRBV4-1|.
CASSQTGLRPYNEQFF
TGCGCCAGCAGCCAGACGGGACTCCGGCCCTACAATGAGCAGTTCTTC
>.|TRBJ2-1|TRBV27|.
CASSRGDAYNEQFF
TGTGCCAGCAGCAGGGGTGATGCCTACAATGAGCAGTTCTTC
>TRBD2|TRBJ2-3|TRBV7-2|.
CASSILAGGYDTQYF
TGTGCCAGCAGCATACTAGCGGGAGGGTATGATACGCAGTATTTT
>TRBD2|TRBJ2-7|TRBV6-6|.
CASSRFGGEQYF
TGTGCCAGCAGTAGGTTCGGGGGGGAGCAGTACTTC
>.|TRBJ2-7|TRBV28|.
CASSFPRTAAEQYF
TGTGCCAGCAGTTTCCCCAGGACAGCCGCCGAGCAGTACTTC
>TRBD1|TRBJ2-7|TRBV7-9|once
CASSSGTGGRKEQYF
TGTGCCAGCAGCTCCGGGACAGGGGGCAGGAAGGAGCAGTACTTC
>.|TRBJ1-1|TRBV25-1|few
CASSRSDQIPEAFF
TGTGCCAGCAGTAGGTCCGATCAGATCCCTGAAGCTTTCTTT
>TRBD2|TRBJ2-7|TRBV28|.
CASSLSSSGPSFYEQYF
TGTGCCAGCAGTTTATCGTCTAGCGGGCCTTCCTTCTACGAGCAGTACTTC
>TRBD1|TRBJ1-1|TRBV6-5|.
CASSYLNPGGHTEAFF
TGTGCCAGCAGTTACCTGAATCCAGGGGGGCACACTGAAGCTTTCTTT
>.|TRBJ1-1|TRBV28|.
CASTPGLNTEAFF
TGTGCCAGCACCCCGGGTTTGAACACTGAAGCTTTCTTT
>TRBD2|TRBJ2-7|TRBV7-2|.
CASSPTSGTYEQYF
TGTGCCAGCAGCCCGACTAGCGGAACCTACGAGCAGTACTTC
>TRBD1|TRBJ1-3|TRBV18|.
CASSQQGISGNTIYF
TGTGCCAGCTCACAACAGGGGATCTCTGGAAACACCATATATTTT
>TRBD1|TRBJ2-3|TRBV7-9|.
CASSIRQGMIYTQYF
TGTGCCAGCAGCATTCGACAGGGGATGATCTATACGCAGTATTTT
>.|TRBJ2-7|TRBV10-3|few
CAISEFERSYEQYF
TGTGCCATCAGTGAGTTTGAGCGGTCCTACGAGCAGTACTTC
>.|TRBJ2-5|TRBV6-6|once
CASSYFWSQETQYF
TGTGCCAGCAGTTACTTTTGGAGCCAAGAGACCCAGTACTTC
>TRBD2|TRBJ2-7|TRBV28|.
CASSPRLAGAYEQYF
TGTGCCAGCAGCCCCCGACTAGCGGGAGCCTACGAGCAGTACTTC
>TRBD1|TRBJ2-3|TRBV6-6|.
CASSYRTGAFPDTQYF
TGTGCCAGCAGTTACAGGACAGGGGCGTTTCCCGATACGCAGTATTTT
>.|TRBJ2-2|TRBV27|.
CASSLLSGLDTGELFF
TGTGCCAGCAGTTTATTATCGGGGTTGGACACCGGGGAGCTGTTTTTT
>.|TRBJ2-7|TRBV4-1|.
CASSQDNRVGEQYF
TGCGCCAGCAGCCAAGACAACAGGGTAGGCGAGCAGTACTTC
>TRBD2|TRBJ2-1|TRBV25-1|.
CASSVSLAGVNQFF
TGTGCCAGCAGTGTCTCGCTAGCGGGAGTTAATCAGTTCTTC
>TRBD2|TRBJ2-7|TRBV11-2|.
CASSETVAGYEQYF
TGTGCCAGCAGCGAGACAGTAGCGGGATACGAGCAGTACTTC
>.|TRBJ2-3|TRBV6-6|.
CASYSRSTDTQYF
TGTGCCAGCTATTCGCGGAGCACAGATACGCAGTATTTT
>.|TRBJ2-5|TRBV21-1|.
CASSPRRGDHEETQYF
TGTGCCAGCAGCCCCCGAAGGGGGGACCACGAGGAGACCCAGTACTTC
>TRBD2|TRBJ2-3|TRBV10-3|.
CAIRQIAGGNTDTQYF
TGTGCCATCAGGCAAATAGCGGGAGGAAACACAGATACGCAGTATTTT
>.|TRBJ2-1|TRBV27|.
CASLSLAFDSYNEQFF
TGTGCCAGCCTAAGCTTGGCTTTTGATTCCTACAATGAGCAGTTCTTC
>TRBD2|TRBJ2-7|TRBV27|.
CASSLSTGGPYEQYF
TGTGCCAGCAGTTTATCTACGGGAGGGCCCTACGAGCAGTACTTC
>.|TRBJ2-1|TRBV5-1|once
CASSLGQGNEQFF
TGCGCCAGCAGCTTGGGGCAGGGTAATGAGCAGTTCTTC
>.|TRBJ2-7|TRBV27|.
CASSLLANSYEQYF
TGTGCCAGCAGTTTATTGGCCAACTCCTACGAGCAGTACTTC
>TRBD1|TRBJ1-1|TRBV9|.
CASSVQQGAHGTEAFF
TGTGCCAGCAGCGTACAGCAGGGGGCCCATGGCACTGAAGCTTTCTTT
>.|TRBJ2-7|TRBV5-6|.
CASSPRGRRYRVDEQYF
TGTGCCAGCAGCCCCCGGGGGAGGAGATATCGAGTCGACGAGCAGTACTTC
>.|TRBJ1-1|TRBV30|.
CACDSLLNTEAFF
TGTGCCTGTGACAGCCTACTGAACACTGAAGCTTTCTTT
>TRBD1|TRBJ2-5|TRBV27|.
CASSSDRGLGETQYF
TGTGCCAGCAGTTCTGACAGGGGGCTGGGGGAGACCCAGTACTTC
>.|TRBJ1-1|TRBV10-3|.
CAISEMGMNTEAFF
TGTGCCATCAGTGAAATGGGAATGAACACTGAAGCTTTCTTT
>.|TRBJ1-1|TRBV28|.
CASSLGLVWVEAFF
TGTGCCAGCAGTTTAGGACTGGTGTGGGTTGAAGCTTTCTTT
>TRBD2|TRBJ2-5|TRBV28|.
CASSPGTSGETQYF
TGTGCCAGCAGTCCGGGGACTAGCGGGGAGACCCAGTACTTC
>TRBD1|TRBJ1-2|TRBV6-5|.
CASSYARGLAYGYTF
TGTGCCAGCAGTTACGCCAGGGGGCTTGCCTATGGCTACACCTTC
>.|TRBJ1-1|TRBV27|.
CASRAGRTEAFF
TGTGCCAGCAGAGCAGGGCGCACTGAAGCTTTCTTT
>.|TRBJ2-1|TRBV9|.
CASSGRQHYNEQFF
TGTGCCAGCAGCGGCCGACAGCATTACAATGAGCAGTTCTTC
>TRBD1|TRBJ2-3|TRBV5-4|.
CASRRWDRGRGDTQYF
TGTGCCAGCAGACGGTGGGACAGGGGGCGAGGAGATACGCAGTATTTT
>TRBD1|TRBJ2-1|TRBV19|.
CASQTGLEQFF
TGTGCCAGCCAGACAGGGCTTGAGCAGTTCTTC
>.|TRBJ1-1|TRBV5-6|.
CASSLVSGEGNTEAFF
TGTGCCAGCAGCTTGGTGTCAGGGGAGGGAAACACTGAAGCTTTCTTT
>TRBD2|TRBJ2-7|TRBV29-1|.
CSVRTSGIIYEQYF
TGCAGCGTACGGACTAGCGGGATAATCTACGAGCAGTACTTC
>.|TRBJ2-1|TRBV29-1|.
CSVDWTYNEQFF
TGCAGCGTTGACTGGACCTACAATGAGCAGTTCTTC
>.|TRBJ2-7|TRBV9|.
CASSVEGKGPDEQYF
TGTGCCAGCAGCGTAGAGGGAAAGGGCCCGGACGAGCAGTACTTC
>.|TRBJ2-1|TRBV4-2|.
CASSQEFGYYNEQFF
TGTGCCAGCAGCCAAGAATTCGGGTACTACAATGAGCAGTTCTTC
>.|TRBJ2-2|TRBV7-2|.
CASSLTPSRGGELFF
TGTGCCAGCAGCTTAACCCCCTCGAGGGGCGGGGAGCTGTTTTTT
>TRBD1|TRBJ2-5|TRBV2|.
CASIPDRDHQETQYF
TGTGCCAGCATTCCGGACAGGGACCACCAAGAGACCCAGTACTTC
>.|TRBJ2-7|TRBV7-9|.
CASDNFRSGKLYEQYF
TGTGCCAGCGACAACTTCAGGTCGGGGAAACTCTACGAGCAGTACTTC